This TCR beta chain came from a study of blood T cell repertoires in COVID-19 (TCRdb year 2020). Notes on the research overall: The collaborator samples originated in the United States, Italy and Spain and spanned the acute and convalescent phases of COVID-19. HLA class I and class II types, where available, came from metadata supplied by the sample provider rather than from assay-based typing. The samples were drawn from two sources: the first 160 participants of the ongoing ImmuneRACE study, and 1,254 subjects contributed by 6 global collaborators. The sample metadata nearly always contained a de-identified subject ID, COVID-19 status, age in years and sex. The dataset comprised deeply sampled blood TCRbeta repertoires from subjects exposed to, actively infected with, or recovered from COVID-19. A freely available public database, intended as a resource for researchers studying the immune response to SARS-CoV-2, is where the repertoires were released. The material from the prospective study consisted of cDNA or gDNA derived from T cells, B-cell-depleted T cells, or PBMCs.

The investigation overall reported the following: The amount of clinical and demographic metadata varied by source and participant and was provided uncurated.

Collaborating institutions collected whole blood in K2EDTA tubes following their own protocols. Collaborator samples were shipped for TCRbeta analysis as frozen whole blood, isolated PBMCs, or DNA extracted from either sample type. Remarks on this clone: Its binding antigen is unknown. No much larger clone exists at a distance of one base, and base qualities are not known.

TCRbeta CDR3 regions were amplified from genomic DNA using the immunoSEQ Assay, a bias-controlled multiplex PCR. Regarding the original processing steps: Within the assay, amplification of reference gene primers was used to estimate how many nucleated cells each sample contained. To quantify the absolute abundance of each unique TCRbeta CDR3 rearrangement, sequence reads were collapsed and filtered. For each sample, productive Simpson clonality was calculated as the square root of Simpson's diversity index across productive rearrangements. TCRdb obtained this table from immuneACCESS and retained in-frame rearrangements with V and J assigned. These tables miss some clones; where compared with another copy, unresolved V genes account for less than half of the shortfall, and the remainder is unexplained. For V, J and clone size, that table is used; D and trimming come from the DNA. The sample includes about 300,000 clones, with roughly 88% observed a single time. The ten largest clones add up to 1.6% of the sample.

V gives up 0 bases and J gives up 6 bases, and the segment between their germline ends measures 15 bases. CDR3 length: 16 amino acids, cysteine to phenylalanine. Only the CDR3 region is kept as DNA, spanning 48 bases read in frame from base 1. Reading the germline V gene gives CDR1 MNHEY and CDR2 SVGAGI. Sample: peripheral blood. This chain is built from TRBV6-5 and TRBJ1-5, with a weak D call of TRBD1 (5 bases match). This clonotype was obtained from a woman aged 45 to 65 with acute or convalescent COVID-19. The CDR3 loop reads CASSYSRNRLAQPQHF. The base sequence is TGTGCCAGCAGTTACTCCCGCAACAGGCTCGCTCAGCCCCAGCATTTT.